This T cell receptor beta chain emerged from a study of response to subunit inactivated influenza vaccine. The ends were cut back, 3 bases at V and 4 bases at J, with 10 bases in the middle. The CDR3 totals 14 residues. Concerning this clonotype itself: The antigen is not known.

Study observations and caveats: It was suggested by the authors that few new T cells are recruited by each seasonal influenza vaccination.

MiXCR, applied by TCRdb to the RT-PCR reads, yields one record per CDR3 protein. Among about 780,000 distinct CDR3 sequences listed, around a sixth were seen once. The chain links TRBV12-3 or TRBV12-4 to TRBJ1-3, with D hard to call. Sequencing was performed on PBMCs from blood, taken roughly 5 days after vaccination. The TCR comes from a man in his fifties or sixties who received an inactivated influenza vaccine. CDR3 sequence (DNA): TGTGCCAGCAGTTTGTGGGAATTGGGAAACACCATATATTTT. Its protein product is CASSLWELGNTIYF.